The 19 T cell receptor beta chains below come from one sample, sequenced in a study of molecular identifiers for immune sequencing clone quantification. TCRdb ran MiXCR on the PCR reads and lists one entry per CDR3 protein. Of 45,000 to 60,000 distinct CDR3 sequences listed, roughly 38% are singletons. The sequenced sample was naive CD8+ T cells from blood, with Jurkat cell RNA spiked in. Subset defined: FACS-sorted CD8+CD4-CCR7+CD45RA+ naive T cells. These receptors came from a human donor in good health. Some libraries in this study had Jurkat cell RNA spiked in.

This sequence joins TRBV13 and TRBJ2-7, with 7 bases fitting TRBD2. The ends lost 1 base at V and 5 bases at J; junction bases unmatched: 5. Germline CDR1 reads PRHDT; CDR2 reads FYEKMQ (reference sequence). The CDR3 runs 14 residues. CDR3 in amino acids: CASSLAAGEDEQYF. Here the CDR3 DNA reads TGTGCCAGCAGCTTAGCTGCGGGAGAGGACGAGCAGTACTTC.

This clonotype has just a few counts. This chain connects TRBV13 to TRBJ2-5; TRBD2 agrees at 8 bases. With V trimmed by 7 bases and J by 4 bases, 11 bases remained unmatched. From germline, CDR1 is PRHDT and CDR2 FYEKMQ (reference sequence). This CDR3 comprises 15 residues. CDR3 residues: CASTEGTRGVETQYF. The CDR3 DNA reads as TGTGCCAGCACCGAAGGGACTAGGGGGGTAGAGACCCAGTACTTC.

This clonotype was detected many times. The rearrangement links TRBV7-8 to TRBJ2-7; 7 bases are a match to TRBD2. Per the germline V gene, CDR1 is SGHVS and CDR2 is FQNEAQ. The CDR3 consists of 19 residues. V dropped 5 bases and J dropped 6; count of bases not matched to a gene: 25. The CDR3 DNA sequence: TGTGCCAGCAGCCCAAACCGGGACTACCCATGTACCCAGTTCTGCGAGCAGTACTTC. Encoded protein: CASSPNRDYPCTQFCEQYF.

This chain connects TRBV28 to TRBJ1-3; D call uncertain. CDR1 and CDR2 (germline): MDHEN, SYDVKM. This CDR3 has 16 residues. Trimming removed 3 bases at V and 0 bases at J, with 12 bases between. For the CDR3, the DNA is TGTGCCAGCAGTTTGGTACCGTACCACTCTGGAAACACCATATATTTT. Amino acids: CASSLVPYHSGNTIYF.

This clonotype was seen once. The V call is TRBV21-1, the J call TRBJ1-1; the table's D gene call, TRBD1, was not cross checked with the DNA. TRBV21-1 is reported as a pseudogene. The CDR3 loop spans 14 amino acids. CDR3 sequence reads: CASSRAPGGTEAFF. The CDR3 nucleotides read TGTGCCAGCAGCAGAGCGCCCGGGGGCACTGAAGCTTTCTTT.

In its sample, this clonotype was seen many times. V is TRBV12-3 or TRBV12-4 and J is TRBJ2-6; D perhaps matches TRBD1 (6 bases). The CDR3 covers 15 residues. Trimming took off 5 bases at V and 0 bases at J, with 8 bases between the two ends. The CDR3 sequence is CASSDRLSGANVLTF. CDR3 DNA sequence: TGTGCCAGCAGTGACAGGCTCTCTGGGGCCAACGTCCTGACTTTC.

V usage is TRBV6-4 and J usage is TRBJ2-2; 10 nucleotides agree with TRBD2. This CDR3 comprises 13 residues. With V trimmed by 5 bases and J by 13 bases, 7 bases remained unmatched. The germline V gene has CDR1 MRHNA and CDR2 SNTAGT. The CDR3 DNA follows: TGTGCCAGCAGTTACCCAGCGGGAGGGCCGCTGTTTTTT. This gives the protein CASSYPAGGPLFF.

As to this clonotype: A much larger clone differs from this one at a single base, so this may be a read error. The chain's CDR3 is CASSLLRQGKNIQYF. DNA of the CDR3: TGTGCCAGCAGTCTTCTGCGACAGGGAAAAAACATTCAGTACTTC. The chain employs TRBV12-3 or TRBV12-4 and TRBJ2-4; 7 nucleotides agree with TRBD1. The ends lost 5 bases at V and 4 bases at J; junction bases unmatched: 8. This CDR3 is built from 15 residues.

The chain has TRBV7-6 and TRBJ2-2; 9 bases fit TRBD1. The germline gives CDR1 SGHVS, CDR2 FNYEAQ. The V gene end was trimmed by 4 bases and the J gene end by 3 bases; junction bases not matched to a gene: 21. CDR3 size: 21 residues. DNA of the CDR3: TGTGCCAGCAGCTCCCCCCGCCCCGGGACAGGGCGGTTTTTGCACACCGGGGAGCTGTTTTTT. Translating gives CASSSPRPGTGRFLHTGELFF.

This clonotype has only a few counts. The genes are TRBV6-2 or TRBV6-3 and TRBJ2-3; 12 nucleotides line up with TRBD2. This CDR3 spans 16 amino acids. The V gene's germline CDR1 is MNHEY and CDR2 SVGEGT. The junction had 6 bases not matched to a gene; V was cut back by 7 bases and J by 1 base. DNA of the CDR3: TGTGCCAGCACACTACTAGCGGGAGGACGCACAGATACGCAGTATTTT. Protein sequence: CASTLLAGGRTDTQYF.

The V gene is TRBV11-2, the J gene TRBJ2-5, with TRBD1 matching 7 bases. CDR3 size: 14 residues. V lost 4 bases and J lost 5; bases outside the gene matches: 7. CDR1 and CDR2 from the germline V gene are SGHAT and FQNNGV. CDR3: CASSWVQGSETQYF. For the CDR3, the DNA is TGTGCCAGCAGCTGGGTACAGGGGTCGGAGACCCAGTACTTC.

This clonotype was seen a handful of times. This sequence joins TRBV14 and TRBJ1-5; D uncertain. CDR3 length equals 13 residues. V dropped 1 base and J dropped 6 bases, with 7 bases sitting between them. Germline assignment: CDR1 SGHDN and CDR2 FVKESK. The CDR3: CASSQAGGQPQHF. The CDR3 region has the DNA TGTGCCAGCAGCCAAGCGGGAGGTCAGCCCCAGCATTTT.

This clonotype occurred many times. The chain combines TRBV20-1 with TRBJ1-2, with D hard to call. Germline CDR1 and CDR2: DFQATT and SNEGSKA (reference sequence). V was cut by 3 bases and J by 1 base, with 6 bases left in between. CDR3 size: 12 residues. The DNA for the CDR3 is TGCAGTGCTAGTGACAATAACTATGGCTACACCTTC. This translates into CSASDNNYGYTF.

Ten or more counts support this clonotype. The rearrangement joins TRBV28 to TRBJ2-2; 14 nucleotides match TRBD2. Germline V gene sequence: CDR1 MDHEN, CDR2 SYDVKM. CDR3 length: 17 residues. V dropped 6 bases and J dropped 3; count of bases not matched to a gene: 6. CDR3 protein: CASSWGLAGEDTGELFF. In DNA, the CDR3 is TGTGCCAGCAGCTGGGGACTAGCGGGAGAGGACACCGGGGAGCTGTTTTTT.

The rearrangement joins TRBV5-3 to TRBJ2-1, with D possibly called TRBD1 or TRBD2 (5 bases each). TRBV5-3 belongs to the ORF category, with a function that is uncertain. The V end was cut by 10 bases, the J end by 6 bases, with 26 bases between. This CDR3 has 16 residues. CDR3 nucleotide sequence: TGTGCCTCTAGCTGGGGCCGGGGCTCTGCCCTCAATGAGCAGTTCTTC. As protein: CASSWGRGSALNEQFF.

In DNA, the CDR3 is TGTGCCAGTAGGCCCCACAGGGGTGGCCGGGTGACAGATACGCAGTATTTT. Its protein is CASRPHRGGRVTDTQYF. V usage is TRBV19 and J usage is TRBJ2-3, with 7 bases aligning to TRBD1. This CDR3 spans 17 amino acids. The trim removed 6 bases at V and 3 bases at J, leaving 15 bases unmatched. From germline, CDR1 is LNHDA and CDR2 SQIVND (reference sequence). The full variable domain, its missing parts supplied by reference TRBV19 and TRBJ2-3, is DGGITQSPKYLFRKEGQNVTLSCEQNLNHDAMYWYRQDPGQGLRLIYYSQIVNDFQKGDIAEGYSVSREKKESFPLTVTSAQKNPTAFYLCASRPHRGGRVTDTQYFGPGTRLTVL.

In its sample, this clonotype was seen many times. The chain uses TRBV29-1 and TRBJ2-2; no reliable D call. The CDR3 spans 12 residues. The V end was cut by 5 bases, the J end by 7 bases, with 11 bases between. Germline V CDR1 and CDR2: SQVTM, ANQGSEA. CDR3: CSVKDPGGELFF. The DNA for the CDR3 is TGCAGCGTTAAGGACCCCGGCGGGGAGCTGTTTTTT.

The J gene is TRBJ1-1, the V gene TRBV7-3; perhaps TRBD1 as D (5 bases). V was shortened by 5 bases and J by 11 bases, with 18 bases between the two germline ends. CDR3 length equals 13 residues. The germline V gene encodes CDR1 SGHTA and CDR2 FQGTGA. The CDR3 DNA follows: TGTGCCAGCAGCGCAGACGGGACCATAGGCGCTTTCTTT. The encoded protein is CASSADGTIGAFF.

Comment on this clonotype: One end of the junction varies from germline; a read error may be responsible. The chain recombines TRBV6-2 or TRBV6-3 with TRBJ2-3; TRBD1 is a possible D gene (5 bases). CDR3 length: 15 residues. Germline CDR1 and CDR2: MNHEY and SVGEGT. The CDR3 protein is CASSYLGIGADTQYF. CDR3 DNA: TGTGCCAGCAGTTACCTGGGAATTGGGGCAGATACGCAATATTTT.